These 21 T cell receptor beta chains share one sample of origin, sequenced in a study of blood T cell repertoires in COVID-19. Generated by immunoSEQ multiplex PCR, the TCRdb table keeps only in-frame clones and is missing some. This table has approximately 10,000 clones, around 82% appearing once. The specimen sequenced was peripheral blood. The source is a human donor in a cohort sampled during active COVID-19.

The rearrangement joins TRBV15 to TRBJ2-1, with TRBD2 matching over 7 bases. J lost 6 bases, V lost 1 base, and 6 bases had no gene match. The germline V gene has CDR1 LNHNV and CDR2 YYDKDF (reference sequence). This CDR3 spans 15 amino acids. CDR3 nucleotide sequence: TGTGCCACCAGCAGAGTCGGGGGGACGGGCAATGAGCAGTTCTTC. Amino acid sequence: CATSRVGGTGNEQFF.

This chain connects TRBV6-6 to TRBJ1-1; D is possibly TRBD1 (6 bases). Per germline, CDR1 MNHNY and CDR2 SVGAGI (reference sequence). V was trimmed by 2 bases and J by 1 base, leaving 8 bases between them. CDR3 size: 14 residues. The CDR3 sequence: CASSYRGGNTEAFF. The CDR3 nucleotides read TGTGCCAGCAGTTACAGGGGGGGGAACACTGAAGCTTTCTTT.

The chain combines TRBV5-1 with TRBJ1-2; no clear D. Germline CDR1 is SGHRS and CDR2 is YFSETQ. The CDR3 loop spans 13 amino acids. V was pared by 4 bases and J by 8 bases, with 15 bases between. This CDR3 is CASSPAPTGGYTF. CDR3 coding DNA: TGCGCCAGCAGCCCCGCCCCGACCGGGGGCTACACCTTC.

This chain joins TRBV4-2 and TRBJ2-7; TRBD2 agrees at 9 bases. The CDR3 length is 16 residues. V gave up 4 bases and J gave up 2 bases; unmatched junction bases: 9. Germline CDR1 is LGHNA and CDR2 is YNFKEQ. The CDR3 DNA is TGTGCCAGCAGCCCCTCCGGGGCTAGCGGGACCTACGAGCAGTACTTC. It codes for CASSPSGASGTYEQYF.

V usage is TRBV24-1 and J usage is TRBJ2-1, with 8 bases fitting TRBD1. This CDR3 comprises 16 residues. Germline assignment: CDR1 KGHDR and CDR2 SFDVKD. V lost 2 bases, J lost 8 bases, and 10 bases stayed unmatched. CDR3 protein: CATSDSPRQGFDEQFF. CDR3 sequence (DNA): TGTGCCACCAGTGATTCGCCTCGACAGGGGTTCGATGAGCAGTTCTTC.

The genes are TRBV7-2 and TRBJ2-5; weak D call: TRBD2 (6 bases). Germline assignment: CDR1 SGHTA and CDR2 FQGNSA. Trimming shortened V by 5 bases and J by 5 bases, and 18 bases separated the two germline ends. This CDR3 has 15 amino acids. The CDR3 nucleotides are TGTGCCAGCAGCGCTGGGCCCCCCCGGGGGGAGACCCAGTACTTC. It codes for CASSAGPPRGETQYF.

The table lists this clone with a few counts. For the CDR3, the DNA is TGTGCCAGAAGCTTGGGAGGTTGGGGACAACAGCATCAGCCCCAGCATTTT. Its translation: CARSLGGWGQQHQPQHF. This rearrangement joins TRBV5-3 to TRBJ1-5; possible D gene TRBD1, 6 bases. TRBV5-3 is sorted into the ORF group, with uncertain function. The CDR3 has 17 residues. V was cut by 0 bases and J by 5 bases, with 18 bases left in between.

The chain employs TRBV2 and TRBJ2-7; TRBD2 might be the D (5 bases). CDR3 size: 14 residues. Between the trimmed V and J ends, which lost 4 bases and 2 bases, there was a span of 12 bases. Germline V gene lookup returns CDR1 SNHLY and CDR2 FYNNEI. CDR3 loop: CASSAALGAYEQYF. The CDR3 coding sequence is TGTGCCAGCAGTGCCGCTCTCGGGGCCTACGAGCAGTACTTC.

This clone is medium-sized in the sample. The CDR3 is CASSPGTEAFF. Written as DNA, the CDR3 is TGTGCCAGCAGTCCGGGGACTGAAGCTTTCTTT. V gene TRBV12-3 or TRBV12-4 combines with J gene TRBJ1-1, with unresolved D. V was pared by 5 bases and J by 5 bases, with 6 bases between. This CDR3 has 11 amino acids.

The chain couples TRBV9 to TRBJ1-1; weak D call: TRBD1 (5 bases). The CDR3 has 14 amino acids. Trimming stripped 4 bases from V and 5 bases from J, with 15 bases between. Per germline, CDR1 SGDLS and CDR2 YYNGEE. This CDR3 reads CASSPRGARTEAFF. The CDR3, as DNA: TGTGCCAGCAGCCCTCGCGGGGCGCGGACTGAAGCTTTCTTT.

The chain has TRBV6-5 and TRBJ2-7; no clear D. The V gene's germline CDR1 is MNHEY and CDR2 SVGAGI. V shed 4 bases and J shed 3 bases, with 4 bases lying between them. This CDR3 is built from 11 residues. The chain's CDR3 is CASSSHYEQYF. Written as DNA, the CDR3 is TGTGCCAGCAGTTCACACTACGAGCAGTACTTC.

This chain connects TRBV5-1 to TRBJ2-6; D ambiguous. The germline V gene encodes CDR1 SGHRS and CDR2 YFSETQ. V lost 4 bases to trimming and J lost 4 bases, with 6 bases between them. The CDR3 runs 13 residues. For the CDR3, the DNA is TGCGCCAGCAGCCTAATCGGGGCCAACGTCCTGACTTTC. It encodes CASSLIGANVLTF.

The chain combines TRBV13 with TRBJ1-4; 8 bases match TRBD1. After removal of 5 bases from V and 2 bases from J, the junction contained 7 bases not matched to a gene. The germline V gene has CDR1 PRHDT and CDR2 FYEKMQ (reference sequence). The CDR3 is 16 amino acids. DNA for the CDR3: TGTGCCAGCAGCCCCTCCCAGGGGGCCACTAATGAAAAACTGTTTTTT. This encodes CASSPSQGATNEKLFF.

V and J are TRBV28 and TRBJ1-4, with a weak D call TRBD1 (6 bases). V gave up 6 bases and J gave up 4 bases, with 15 bases separating them. The CDR3 runs to 15 residues. Germline CDR1 is MDHEN and CDR2 is SYDVKM. Here the CDR3 reads CASSPQGGGNEKLFF. In nucleotides, the CDR3 is TGTGCCAGCAGCCCACAGGGAGGGGGTAATGAAAAACTGTTTTTT.

The rearrangement links TRBV4-1 to TRBJ1-2; no clear D gene. Trimming stripped 1 base from V and 4 bases from J, with 13 bases between. The CDR3 runs 15 residues. The germline CDR1 and CDR2 sequences are MGHRA and YSYEKL. The CDR3 region is CASSQAGRPLYGYTF. The CDR3 DNA reads TGCGCCAGCAGCCAAGCGGGTCGGCCCCTCTATGGCTACACCTTC.

This sequence joins TRBV19 and TRBJ1-5; D is unclear. This CDR3 spans 12 amino acids. V was trimmed by 7 bases and J by 4 bases, leaving 8 bases between them. CDR1 and CDR2 (germline): LNHDA, SQIVND (reference sequence). The CDR3 nucleotides are TGTGCCAGTAAAGAGGGAAATCAGCCCCAGCATTTT. This codes for CASKEGNQPQHF.

V and J are TRBV7-6 and TRBJ2-3; D is perhaps TRBD2 (5 bases). This CDR3 is 14 amino acids long. V gave up 2 bases and J gave up 6 bases, with 12 bases separating them. CDR1 is SGHVS, CDR2 FNYEAQ, per germline. The CDR3 DNA reads as TGTGCCAGCAGCTTAAGACTAAACGGGGATACGCAGTATTTT. Its protein product is CASSLRLNGDTQYF.

As DNA, the CDR3 is TGCGCCAGCAGCCAGGGAACCGGGACAGGGACTTTGAACACTGAAGCTTTCTTT. This codes for CASSQGTGTGTLNTEAFF. The V gene is TRBV4-1, the J gene TRBJ1-1, with 9 bases that match TRBD1. V was clipped by 3 bases and J by 0 bases; unmatched bases: 11. Germline assignment: CDR1 MGHRA and CDR2 YSYEKL. The CDR3 totals 18 residues.

This chain connects TRBV27 to TRBJ1-1, with a possible D match to TRBD1 (5 bases). Germline CDR1 and CDR2: MNHEY and SMNVEV (reference sequence). The CDR3 extends over 14 amino acids. Trimming pared 4 bases from V and 0 bases from J, leaving 9 bases between. The CDR3 region is CASSYGRVNTEAFF. CDR3 sequence (DNA): TGTGCCAGCAGTTACGGCAGGGTGAACACTGAAGCTTTCTTT.

This clone occurred once. The CDR3, as DNA: TGCAGCGTTGGGGGAGCGGGGGGGCCGGATACGCAGTATTTT. Amino acid sequence: CSVGGAGGPDTQYF. The rearrangement links TRBV29-1 to TRBJ2-3; 10 bases map to TRBD2. Germline assignment: CDR1 SQVTM and CDR2 ANQGSEA. This CDR3 spans 14 amino acids. Losses at the gene ends were 4 bases for V and 6 bases for J; bases not matched to a gene: 7.

The V call is TRBV6-5, the J call TRBJ1-1; D remains unclear. V lost 2 bases, J lost 1 base, and 8 bases lay in between. Per germline, CDR1 MNHEY and CDR2 SVGAGI. The CDR3 totals 14 residues. CDR3 sequence (DNA): TGTGCCAGCAGTTACGTCAGGAAGAACACTGAAGCTTTCTTT. Residues: CASSYVRKNTEAFF.